Listed here is a single T cell receptor (beta chain). Antigen: not known. The data belong to a study of OX40 agonist ivuxolimab in advanced cancers. Study-level information: Two cutaneous melanoma patients and one hepatocellular carcinoma patient, three in all, had partial responses. Study findings and constraints: Clonal expansion in partial responders at 0.1-3.0 mg/kg ranked among the lowest. Clones of CD4+ and CD8+ blood T cells grew by week 6 at doses of 0.1 to 3.0 mg/kg.

The germline V gene has CDR1 MNHEY and CDR2 SVGAGI. There are 15 residues in the CDR3. Deletions cut 0 bases from V and 7 bases from J, with 13 bases between. Systemic immunosuppression or autoimmune disease history was grounds to exclude patients. Method: immunoSEQ multiplex PCR; TCRdb's copy keeps in-frame clones and lacks some. Of tens of thousands of clones in the sample, roughly 90% were seen once. The source material was CD4+ or CD8+ T cells sorted from blood, sampled in a trial of the OX40 agonist ivuxolimab. The chain uses TRBV6-5 and TRBJ1-5; D call uncertain. This TCR came from an adult with an advanced solid tumor such as melanoma, head and neck, liver or kidney cancer. The CDR3 sequence: CASSYSMAPSQPQHF. CDR3 in DNA: TGTGCCAGCAGTTACTCGATGGCCCCCTCGCAGCCCCAGCATTTT.